Below, 23 T cell receptor beta chains from the same sample are listed, as sequenced in a study of blood T cell repertoires in COVID-19. Clones were read by immunoSEQ multiplex PCR, and TCRdb kept only the in-frame ones, dropping some. The profile shows fewer than 250,000 clones, around nine tenths of them singletons. The sequenced sample was peripheral blood. Receptors originate from a woman aged 40 to 49 with acute or convalescent COVID-19.

V and J are TRBV4-2 and TRBJ1-1; D may be TRBD1 (5 bases). The CDR3 consists of 16 residues. Trimming removed 0 bases at V and 7 bases at J, with 18 bases between. Germline values: CDR1 LGHNA, CDR2 YNFKEQ. The DNA for the CDR3 is TGTGCCAGCAGCCAAGATGGGGGGAGCCGTCTAATTGAAGCTTTCTTT. Its translation: CASSQDGGSRLIEAFF.

V and J are TRBV3-1 (or the pseudogene TRBV3-2) and TRBJ1-4; D is undetermined. The CDR3 spans 14 residues. In germline, CDR1 is LGHDT, CDR2 YNNKEL (reference sequence). V dropped 7 bases and J dropped 6 bases, with 15 bases sitting between them. CDR3 amino acids: CASTLRGSDEKLFF. CDR3 coding DNA: TGTGCCAGCACCCTCCGGGGAAGCGATGAAAAACTGTTTTTT.

The rearrangement joins TRBV5-8 to TRBJ1-5; D unresolved. CDR1 and CDR2 from the germline V gene are SGHTS and YDEGEE. Deletions cut 0 bases from V and 3 bases from J, with 13 bases between. The CDR3 runs to 16 residues. The CDR3 nucleotides read TGTGCCAGCAGCTTGGGAGGCTTTATGGCCAATCAGCCCCAGCATTTT. Translation gives CASSLGGFMANQPQHF.

The chain is built from TRBV2 and TRBJ1-1; TRBD1 matches 7 bases. CDR3 length: 15 residues. J lost 0 bases, V lost 6 bases, and 7 bases had no gene match. Germline-derived CDR1 and CDR2 are SNHLY and FYNNEI. The CDR3, as DNA: TGTGCCAGCAGAGGGACAGCCTTTATGAACACTGAAGCTTTCTTT. It is translated as CASRGTAFMNTEAFF.

The genes are TRBV4-1 and TRBJ1-2; D perhaps matches TRBD1 (6 bases). The CDR3 covers 15 residues. The ends were cut back, 1 base at V and 2 bases at J, with 11 bases in the middle. The V gene's germline CDR1 is MGHRA and CDR2 YSYEKL. As DNA, the CDR3 is TGCGCCAGCAGCCAAGTGGCAGGGGACAACTATGGCTACACCTTC. It specifies CASSQVAGDNYGYTF.

The rearrangement links TRBV5-4 to TRBJ1-3, with 8 bases lining up with TRBD1. Trimming removed 3 bases from V and 3 bases from J; junction bases left unmatched: 11. There are 17 residues in the CDR3. Germline V gene sequence: CDR1 SGHNT, CDR2 YYREEE (reference sequence). DNA for the CDR3: TGTGCCAGCAGCTCACTTCTCCAGACAGGGGATGGAAACACCATATATTTT. As protein: CASSSLLQTGDGNTIYF.

The chain recombines TRBV19 with TRBJ1-2; D call uncertain. Trimming took off 3 bases at V and 4 bases at J, with 12 bases between the two ends. The CDR3 sequence is 14 residues long. In germline, CDR1 is LNHDA, CDR2 SQIVND (reference sequence). The CDR3 nucleotides are TGTGCCAGTAGTATCGATGGCAGCGCCTATGGCTACACCTTC. This gives the protein CASSIDGSAYGYTF.

The chain recombines TRBV6-5 with TRBJ2-7; D possibly corresponds to TRBD1 (6 bases). The CDR3 runs 13 residues. V was trimmed by 5 bases and J by 2 bases, leaving 10 bases between them. Germline V lookup: CDR1 MNHEY, CDR2 SVGAGI. The CDR3 DNA reads TGTGCCAGCAGTACACCAGGGGCCTACGAGCAGTACGTC. This sequence encodes CASSTPGAYEQYV.

This chain connects TRBV10-1 to TRBJ1-2; 9 bases line up with TRBD1. The CDR3 sequence is 15 residues long. With 6 bases clipped from V and 6 bases from J, the junction kept 11 bases outside the gene matches. CDR1 is WNHNN and CDR2 is SYGVQD in the germline V gene (reference sequence). The CDR3 here is CASRRDRDGKDGYTF. DNA of the CDR3: TGCGCCAGCAGGCGGGACAGGGATGGGAAGGATGGCTACACCTTC.

This clone has a handful of counts. This chain joins TRBV6-5 and TRBJ1-5; TRBD1 might be the D (6 bases). V dropped 7 bases and J dropped 2 bases, with 15 bases sitting between them. The V gene's germline CDR1 is MNHEY and CDR2 SVGAGI. CDR3 length: 15 residues. CDR3 in DNA: TGTGCCAGCACAACGTTCAGGGGAGGCAATCAGCCCCAGCATTTT. As protein: CASTTFRGGNQPQHF.

This chain connects TRBV24-1 to TRBJ1-2; a possible D gene is TRBD1 (5 bases). The CDR3 is made up of 16 amino acids. Germline V CDR1 and CDR2: KGHDR, SFDVKD. Trimming stripped 8 bases from V and 0 bases from J, with 18 bases between. The CDR3 sequence: CATTEARAGSNYGYTF. CDR3 bases: TGTGCCACCACCGAAGCTCGGGCAGGGTCTAACTATGGCTACACCTTC.

Many counts were recorded for this clone. The chain links TRBV7-2 to TRBJ2-5, with D maybe TRBD2 (5 bases). The CDR3 consists of 15 residues. V lost 4 bases, J lost 0 bases, and 12 bases lay in between. Germline CDR1 is SGHTA and CDR2 is FQGNSA. In DNA, the CDR3 is TGTGCCAGCAGCTCCCCGCGGGCGGACCAAGAGACCCAGTACTTC. Amino acid sequence: CASSSPRADQETQYF.

The rearrangement links TRBV9 to TRBJ2-3, with TRBD1 as a possible D gene (5 bases). The germline gives CDR1 SGDLS, CDR2 YYNGEE. Trimming took 0 bases from V and 0 from J, leaving 14 bases between them. This CDR3 spans 17 amino acids. The CDR3 spells CASSVATTAKSTDTQYF. The CDR3 DNA reads as TGTGCCAGCAGCGTAGCTACGACAGCGAAGAGCACAGATACGCAGTATTTT.

This clone was counted once. This chain joins TRBV19 and TRBJ1-4; the D is unclear. V lost 6 bases, J lost 7 bases, and 6 bases lay in between. The germline CDR1 and CDR2 sequences are LNHDA and SQIVND (reference sequence). The CDR3 is 11 residues long. The CDR3 DNA sequence: TGTGCCAGTAGGAGAGGTGAAAAACTGTTTTTT. This codes for CASRRGEKLFF.

The CDR3 here is CASSLRGETQYF. Written as DNA, the CDR3 is TGTGCCAGCAGTCTGAGGGGGGAGACCCAGTACTTC. The chain employs TRBV2 and TRBJ2-5; D may be TRBD1 (6 bases). V lost 5 bases and J lost 5, with 9 bases in between. In germline, CDR1 is SNHLY, CDR2 FYNNEI. The CDR3 length is 12 residues.

The chain employs TRBV25-1 and TRBJ1-1; D may be TRBD1 (5 bases). The CDR3 spans 12 residues. CDR1 and CDR2 from the germline V gene are MGHDK and SYGVNS. V was shortened by 5 bases and J by 6 bases, with 10 bases between the two germline ends. The CDR3, as DNA: TGTGCCAGCAGTCTAGGACACGCTGAAGCTTTCTTT. This encodes CASSLGHAEAFF.

On this clone: An end of the junction does not agree with germline; a read error may underlie this. The chain carries TRBV6-5 and TRBJ1-2, with a possible D match to TRBD1 (6 bases). Per germline, CDR1 MNHEY and CDR2 SVGAGI. The CDR3 consists of 13 residues. The CDR3 protein is CASSYSPEGELDF. The DNA for the CDR3 is TGTGCCAGCAGTTACTCCCCTGAGGGGGAGCTCGACTTC.

This chain links TRBV4-1 with TRBJ2-7; TRBD2 matches at 13 bases. J lost 2 bases, V lost 0 bases, and 10 bases had no gene match. The V gene's germline CDR1 is MGHRA and CDR2 YSYEKL. The CDR3 extends over 19 amino acids. CDR3: CASSQERVTSGGSAYEQYV. DNA for the CDR3: TGCGCCAGCAGCCAAGAGAGGGTGACTAGCGGGGGGTCCGCCTACGAGCAGTACGTC.

V is TRBV3-1 (or the pseudogene TRBV3-2) and J is TRBJ2-6, with a tentative D call TRBD1 (5 bases). The CDR3 consists of 15 residues. V was clipped by 1 base and J by 7 bases, with 11 bases between them. The germline gives CDR1 LGHDT, CDR2 YNNKEL (reference sequence). CDR3 in amino acids: CASSQVSGPANVLTF. The DNA for the CDR3 is TGTGCCAGCAGCCAAGTTTCAGGGCCTGCCAACGTCCTGACTTTC.

V gene TRBV3-1 (or the pseudogene TRBV3-2) combines with J gene TRBJ2-5; 9 nucleotides agree with TRBD1. V lost 2 bases, J lost 5 bases, and 12 bases stayed unmatched. The CDR3 is made up of 17 amino acids. Looked up from germline, CDR1 is LGHDT and CDR2 is YNNKEL (reference sequence). CDR3 nucleotide sequence: TGTGCCAGCAGCCAATCCGGGACAGGGCGGTTTTCGGAGACCCAGTACTTC. Translated: CASSQSGTGRFSETQYF.

V and J are TRBV10-3 and TRBJ1-2; D is unclear. V lost 2 bases and J lost 8, with 6 bases in between. The CDR3 spans 11 residues. Germline V gene sequence: CDR1 ENHRY, CDR2 SYGVKD. In DNA, the CDR3 is TGTGCCATCAGTGAGGGAGGGGGCTACACCTTC. Translation gives CAISEGGGYTF.

The sample holds a few counts of this clone. The CDR3 sequence: CASSPEVMNTEAFF. The CDR3 region has the DNA TGTGCCAGCAGCCCTGAGGTTATGAACACTGAAGCTTTCTTT. This sequence joins TRBV5-6 and TRBJ1-1; no clear D gene. From germline, CDR1 is SGHDT and CDR2 YYEEEE. This CDR3 region has 14 residues. V gave up 4 bases and J gave up 0 bases, with 10 bases separating them.

The chain recombines TRBV9 with TRBJ1-1; maybe TRBD1 (6 bases). Deletions cut 4 bases from V and 8 bases from J, with 9 bases between. Germline V gene sequence: CDR1 SGDLS, CDR2 YYNGEE. This CDR3 region has 11 residues. CDR3 in amino acids: CASSLGTEAFF. The CDR3 DNA is TGTGCCAGCAGCCTCGGGACAGAAGCTTTCTTT. The full variable domain, in which reference TRBV9 and TRBJ1-1 provide the parts outside the CDR3, is DSGVTQTPKHLITATGQRVTLRCSPRSGDLSVYWYQQSLDQGLQFLIQYYNGEERAKGNILERFSAQQFPDLHSELNLSSLELGDSALYFCASSLGTEAFFGQGTRLTVV.